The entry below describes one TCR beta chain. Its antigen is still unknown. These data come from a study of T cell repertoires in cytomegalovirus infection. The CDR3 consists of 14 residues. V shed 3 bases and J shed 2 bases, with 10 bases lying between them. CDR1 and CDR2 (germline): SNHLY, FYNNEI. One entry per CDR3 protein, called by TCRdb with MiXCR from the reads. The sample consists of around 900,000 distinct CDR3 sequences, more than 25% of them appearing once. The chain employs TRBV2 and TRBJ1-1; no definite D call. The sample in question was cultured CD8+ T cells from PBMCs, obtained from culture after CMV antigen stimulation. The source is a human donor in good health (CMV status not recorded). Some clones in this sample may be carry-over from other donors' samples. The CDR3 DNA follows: TGTGCCAGCAGTGAGTATGAAACAAACACTGAAGCTTTCTTT. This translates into CASSEYETNTEAFF.